The T cell receptor (beta chain) described here comes from a study of regulatory T cells in long-lasting Graves disease. Specified time point: persistent/refractory GD, antithyroid drugs over 5 years with positive TRAb. PBMCs provided the RNA from which the TCR library was made. Germline V gives CDR1 SGHKS, CDR2 YYEKEE (reference sequence). V shed 3 bases and J shed 0 bases, with 13 bases lying between them. This CDR3 has 15 amino acids. Study-level results: Possibly, accuracy suffered from the small sample size.

Arm-PCR with iRepertoire HTBI primers amplified the CDR3 regions for these TCR beta libraries. TCRdb itself ran the multiplex PCR reads through MiXCR, one entry per CDR3 protein. The sample carries hundreds of thousands of distinct CDR3 sequences, less than 25% recorded once. A word on this clonotype: The antigen remains unidentified.

The TCR originated in a female donor with Graves disease. J is TRBJ2-7 and V is TRBV5-5; possibly TRBD1 for D (5 bases). The sequenced sample was peripheral blood mononuclear cells (PBMCs), obtained when the disease was refractory, from a patient treated with antithyroid drugs. The CDR3 reads CASSSRVSSSYEQYF. The CDR3 DNA follows: TGTGCCAGCAGCTCCAGGGTCTCGAGCTCCTACGAGCAGTACTTC.